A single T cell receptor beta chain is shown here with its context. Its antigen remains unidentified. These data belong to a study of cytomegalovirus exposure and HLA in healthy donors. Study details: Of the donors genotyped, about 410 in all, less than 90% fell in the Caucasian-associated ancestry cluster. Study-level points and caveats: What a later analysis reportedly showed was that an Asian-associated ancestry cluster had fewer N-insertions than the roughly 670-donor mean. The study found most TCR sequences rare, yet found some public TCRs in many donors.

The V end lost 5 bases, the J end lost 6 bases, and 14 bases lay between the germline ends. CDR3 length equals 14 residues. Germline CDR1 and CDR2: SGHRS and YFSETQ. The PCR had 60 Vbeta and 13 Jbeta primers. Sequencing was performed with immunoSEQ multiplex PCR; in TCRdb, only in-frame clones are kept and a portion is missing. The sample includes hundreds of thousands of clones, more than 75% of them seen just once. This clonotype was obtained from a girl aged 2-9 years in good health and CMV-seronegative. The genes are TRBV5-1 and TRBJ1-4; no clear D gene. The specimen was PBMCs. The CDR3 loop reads CASRQRPRDEKLFF. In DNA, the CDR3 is TGCGCCAGCAGGCAACGCCCTCGGGATGAAAAACTGTTTTTT.